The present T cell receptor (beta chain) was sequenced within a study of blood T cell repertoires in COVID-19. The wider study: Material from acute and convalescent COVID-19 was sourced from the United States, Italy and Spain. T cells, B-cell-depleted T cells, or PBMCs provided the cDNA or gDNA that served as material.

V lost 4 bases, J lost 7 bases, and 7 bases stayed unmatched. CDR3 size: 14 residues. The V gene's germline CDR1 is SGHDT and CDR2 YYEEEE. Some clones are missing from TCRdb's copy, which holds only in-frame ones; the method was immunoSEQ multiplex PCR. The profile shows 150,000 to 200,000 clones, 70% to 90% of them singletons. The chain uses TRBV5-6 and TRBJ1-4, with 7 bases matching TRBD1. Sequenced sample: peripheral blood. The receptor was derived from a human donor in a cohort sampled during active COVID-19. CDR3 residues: CASSLPTGSEKLFF. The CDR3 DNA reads TGTGCCAGCAGCCTACCGACAGGGAGTGAAAAACTGTTTTTT.